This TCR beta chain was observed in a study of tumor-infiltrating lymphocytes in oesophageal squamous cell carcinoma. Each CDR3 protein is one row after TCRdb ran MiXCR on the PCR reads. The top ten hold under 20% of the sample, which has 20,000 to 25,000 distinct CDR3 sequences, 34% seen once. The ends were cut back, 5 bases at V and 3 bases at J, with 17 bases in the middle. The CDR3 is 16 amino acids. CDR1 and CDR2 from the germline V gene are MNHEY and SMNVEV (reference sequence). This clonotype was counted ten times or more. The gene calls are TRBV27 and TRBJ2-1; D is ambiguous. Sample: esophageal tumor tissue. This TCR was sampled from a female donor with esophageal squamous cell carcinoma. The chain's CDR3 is CASSPLRHRYYNEQFF. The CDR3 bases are TGTGCCAGCAGTCCCCTCCGGCACAGATACTACAATGAGCAGTTCTTC.